Sequencing of this TCR beta chain was carried out in a study of blood T cell repertoires in COVID-19. Here immunoSEQ multiplex PCR was the method, and the copy in TCRdb shows in-frame clones only, minus some. In the table there are around 250,000 clones, 75% to 85% of which are singletons. This CDR3 is 15 amino acids long. Germline V gene lookup returns CDR1 SGDLS and CDR2 YYNGEE. The trim removed 3 bases at V and 9 bases at J, leaving 11 bases unmatched. The origin of this receptor is a man aged 50 to 60 with active or convalescent COVID-19. The sequenced sample consisted of peripheral blood. The rearrangement joins TRBV9 to TRBJ2-1, with TRBD2 matching over 8 bases. The CDR3 nucleotides are TGTGCCAGCAGCGCTCGAGCGGGAGAAGGTAGTGAGCAGTTCTTC. Protein product: CASSARAGEGSEQFF.